What follows describes a single T cell receptor beta chain. For TCRbeta, the library was prepared with unique molecular identifiers. In TCRdb, the PCR reads were re-called with MiXCR into one record per CDR3 protein. The sample lists about 610,000 distinct CDR3 sequences, under 12% occurring once. CDR1 and CDR2 (germline): DFQATT, SNEGSKA (reference sequence). This CDR3 has 16 residues. Trimming shortened V by 6 bases and J by 0 bases, and 15 bases separated the two germline ends. The data stem from a study of T-cell reconstitution after alpha-beta-depleted transplantation in children. The source material was PBMCs from the stem cell graft donor, sampled from the stem cell graft. This sequence joins TRBV20-1 and TRBJ2-6; D is perhaps TRBD2 (5 bases). The sequence derives from a human donor who donated a stem cell graft to a child with acute myeloid leukemia. DNA of the CDR3: TGCAGTGCCCCTGAGGGCTACCACTCTGGGGCCAACGTCCTGACTTTC. This gives the protein CSAPEGYHSGANVLTF.